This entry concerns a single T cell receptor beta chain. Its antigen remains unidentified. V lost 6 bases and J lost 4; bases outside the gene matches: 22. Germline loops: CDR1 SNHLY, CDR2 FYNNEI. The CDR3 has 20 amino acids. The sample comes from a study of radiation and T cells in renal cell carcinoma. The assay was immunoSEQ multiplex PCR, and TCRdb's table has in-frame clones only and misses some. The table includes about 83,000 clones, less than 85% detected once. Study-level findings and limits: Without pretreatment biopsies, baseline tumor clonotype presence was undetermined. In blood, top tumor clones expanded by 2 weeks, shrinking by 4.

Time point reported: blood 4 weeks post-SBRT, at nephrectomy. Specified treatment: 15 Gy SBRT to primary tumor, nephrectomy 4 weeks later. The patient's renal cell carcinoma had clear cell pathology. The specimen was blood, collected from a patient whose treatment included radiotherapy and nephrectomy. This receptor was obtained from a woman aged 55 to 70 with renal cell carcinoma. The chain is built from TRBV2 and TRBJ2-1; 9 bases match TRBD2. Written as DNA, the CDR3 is TGTGCCAGCAGCTGGCGAGGGTTAGCGGGGGACCCAATGACGTACAATGAGCAGTTCTTC. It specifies CASSWRGLAGDPMTYNEQFF.